The 8 T cell receptor beta chains given below trace back to one sample, sequenced in a study of blood T cell repertoires in COVID-19. Profiled with immunoSEQ multiplex PCR; TCRdb holds only in-frame clones, not every one. Found here are 260,000 or so clones, 84% of them singletons; the top ten hold 8% to 9.5%. The sample was peripheral blood. All receptors derive from a human donor in a cohort sampled during active COVID-19.

V usage is TRBV18 and J usage is TRBJ2-3; 8 nucleotides match TRBD2. Per the germline V gene, CDR1 is KGHSH and CDR2 is LQKENI. The CDR3 length is 17 residues. The ends lost 2 bases at V and 4 bases at J; junction bases unmatched: 11. The CDR3 sequence is CASSPWSAGVNADTQYF. CDR3 sequence (DNA): TGTGCCAGCTCACCATGGTCAGCGGGGGTGAACGCAGATACGCAGTATTTT. Combining the CDR3 with reference TRBV18 and TRBJ2-3 gives the whole variable domain NAGVMQNPRHLVRRRGQEARLRCSPMKGHSHVYWYRQLPEEGLKFMVYLQKENIIDESGMPKERFSAEFPKEGPSILRIQQVVRGDSAAYFCASSPWSAGVNADTQYFGPGTRLTVL.

A single count supports this clone. The chain is built from TRBV11-2 and TRBJ2-2; D is perhaps TRBD2 (7 bases). Deletions cut 6 bases from V and 3 bases from J, with 14 bases between. Germline V CDR1 and CDR2: SGHAT, FQNNGV. This CDR3 is built from 15 residues. The CDR3 DNA is TGTGCCAGCAGACCTCGGGGGGCAGACACCGGGGAGCTGTTTTTT. This sequence encodes CASRPRGADTGELFF.

This clone has a handful of counts. V is TRBV4-1 and J is TRBJ2-1; weak D call: TRBD1 (6 bases). The V end was cut by 1 base, the J end by 0 bases, with 10 bases between. Per germline, CDR1 MGHRA and CDR2 YSYEKL. This CDR3 is built from 16 residues. The CDR3 DNA follows: TGCGCCAGCAGCCAAGCCCAGGGGAGCTCCTACAATGAGCAGTTCTTC. Its protein is CASSQAQGSSYNEQFF.

The rearrangement joins TRBV6-5 to TRBJ2-7; 7 bases match TRBD2. This CDR3 contains 13 residues. Trimming took 11 bases from V and 0 from J; bases not matched to a gene: 7. CDR1 MNHEY and CDR2 SVGAGI come from the germline V gene. CDR3: CAVRDYHSYEQYF. CDR3 in DNA: TGTGCCGTTCGGGACTACCACTCCTACGAGCAGTACTTC.

The table lists this clone with a count of one. This sequence joins TRBV28 and TRBJ1-2; possible D gene TRBD1, 6 bases. The V and J ends lost 9 bases and 7 bases respectively, with 21 bases between them. The CDR3 consists of 14 residues. Germline CDR1 reads MDHEN; CDR2 reads SYDVKM. The CDR3, as DNA: TGTGCCAGTATCACAGGGTTAGTCACTGGTGGCTACACCTTC. Protein sequence: CASITGLVTGGYTF.

This sequence joins TRBV20-1 and TRBJ2-7; TRBD1 aligns across 9 bases. This CDR3 comprises 11 residues. The germline gives CDR1 DFQATT, CDR2 SNEGSKA (reference sequence). CDR3 DNA: TGCAGGGCCGACAGGGGGTACGAGCAGTACTTC. As protein: CRADRGYEQYF.

The genes are TRBV27 and TRBJ2-3; 9 bases agree with TRBD2. The junction had 5 bases not matched to a gene; V was cut back by 8 bases and J by 2 bases. The CDR3 sequence is 14 residues long. The germline V gene encodes CDR1 MNHEY and CDR2 SMNVEV (reference sequence). CDR3: CASGLAIHTDTQYF. In DNA form, the CDR3 reads TGTGCCAGCGGACTAGCGATACACACAGATACGCAGTATTTT.

The chain couples TRBV5-1 to TRBJ2-3, with TRBD2 matching 8 bases. CDR1 SGHRS and CDR2 YFSETQ come from the germline V gene. The CDR3 is 16 amino acids. The V and J ends lost 3 bases and 6 bases, in that order; junction bases with no gene match: 12. The DNA of the CDR3 is TGCGCCAGCAGCTCCCGGGGGGGGCGGGAGCTGGATACGCAGTATTTT. Its translation is CASSSRGGRELDTQYF.